This T cell receptor beta chain comes out of a study of blood T cell repertoires in COVID-19. In the study overall: From the United States, Italy and Spain came samples of acute and convalescent COVID-19.

The CDR3 is 14 amino acids. Germline V gives CDR1 SNHLY, CDR2 FYNNEI. With 3 bases removed from V and 10 bases from J, the gap between germline ends came to 13 bases. Enrollees, about 18 to 95 years old, lived in about two dozen US areas. Source study methods: Amplified reference gene primers provided the basis for estimating nucleated cell counts. Profiling relied on immunoSEQ multiplex PCR, and the TCRdb table lists in-frame clones only, not all of them. That table gives V, J and clone size, and the DNA gave D and trimming. The sample lists about 310,000 clones, approximately 86% occurring once. Material for sequencing was PBMCs or T cells enriched from blood (not recorded which). The chain carries TRBV2 and TRBJ1-6, with a possible D match to TRBD1 (5 bases). The TCR sequence derives from a woman aged 18-29 years who had recovered from COVID-19. CDR3 sequence (DNA): TGTGCCAGCAGTGACGGCCAGGGAGGATCACCCCTCCACTTT. Amino acids: CASSDGQGGSPLHF.